A selection of T cell receptor beta chains follows, all from one sample in a study of PD-1 blockade in classical Hodgkin lymphoma. Clones were sequenced by immunoSEQ multiplex PCR, and TCRdb holds only the in-frame ones, with some missing. Of 47,000 or so clones listed, approximately 91% are singletons. Sequencing used peripheral blood mononuclear cells (PBMCs). The source of these receptors is a human donor with classical Hodgkin lymphoma. Both conserved end residues are part of each CDR3. The D gene is left open where the match is weak. Only part of the rows carry a size: once, few, many, or a class if the clone is expanded.

size,D,J,V,CDR3,DNA
.,TRBD1,TRBJ2-1,TRBV14,CASSQRGTGAGEQFF,TGTGCCAGCAGCCAAAGGGGGACAGGGGCGGGTGAGCAGTTCTTC
once,.,TRBJ2-5,TRBV6-6,CASSPGRFGETQYF,TGTGCCAGCAGCCCGGGACGGTTTGGAGAGACCCAGTACTTC
.,.,TRBJ1-4,TRBV15,CATSRDRQAKNEKLFF,TGTGCCACCAGCAGAGACCGACAGGCAAAGAATGAAAAACTGTTTTTT
once,.,TRBJ1-1,TRBV12-5,CASGLVGSEAFF,TGTGCTAGTGGTTTGGTGGGATCTGAAGCTTTCTTT
once,.,TRBJ2-3,TRBV5-1,CASSLSGSTDTQYF,TGCGCCAGCAGCTTGTCGGGAAGCACAGATACGCAGTATTTT
.,.,TRBJ1-6,TRBV4-1,CASSQEPTSSYNSPLHF,TGCGCCAGCAGCCAAGAACCTACGAGCTCCTATAATTCACCCCTCCACTTT
.,.,TRBJ2-7,TRBV5-6,CASSLPGVTYEQYF,TGTGCCAGCAGCTTGCCAGGGGTCACGTACGAGCAGTACTTC
.,TRBD1,TRBJ1-2,TRBV7-9,CASSPRTGAIYGYTF,TGTGCCAGCAGCCCTCGGACAGGGGCGATCTATGGCTACACCTTC
.,TRBD1,TRBJ1-5,TRBV28,CASSSDREYSNQPQHF,TGTGCCAGCAGTTCGGACAGGGAATATAGCAATCAGCCCCAGCATTTT
.,.,TRBJ1-4,TRBV7-9,CASSPPGTEDEKLFF,TGTGCCAGCAGCCCACCGGGGACTGAAGATGAAAAACTGTTTTTT
.,.,TRBJ2-5,TRBV10-1,CASSAQGETQYF,TGCGCCAGCAGTGCTCAAGGGGAGACCCAGTACTTC
.,.,TRBJ2-3,TRBV19,CASSIRGTTDTQYF,TGTGCCAGTAGTATTAGGGGAACCACAGATACGCAGTATTTT
.,.,TRBJ1-3,TRBV14,CASSYNPDSGNTIYF,TGTGCCAGCAGCTACAACCCGGATTCTGGAAACACCATATATTTT
.,.,TRBJ1-1,TRBV9,CASSPRLNIEAFF,TGTGCCAGCAGCCCCCGTTTGAACATTGAAGCTTTCTTT
.,.,TRBJ2-4,TRBV7-9,CASSLASSRLARDIQYF,TGTGCCAGCAGCTTAGCTTCGTCGAGGCTAGCGAGGGACATTCAGTACTTC
.,.,TRBJ2-7,TRBV19,CASSSSSAISHEQYF,TGTGCCAGTAGTAGCAGTAGCGCCATCTCACACGAGCAGTACTTC
.,.,TRBJ2-1,TRBV19,CASSSQGTYNEQFF,TGTGCCAGTAGTAGCCAGGGAACTTACAATGAGCAGTTCTTC
.,.,TRBJ2-4,TRBV7-8,CASSVGYGPGAKNIQYF,TGTGCCAGCAGTGTAGGGTACGGGCCCGGGGCCAAAAACATTCAGTACTTC
.,.,TRBJ2-5,TRBV7-9,CASSLGPGRTMGETQYF,TGTGCCAGCAGCTTGGGTCCCGGGCGAACGATGGGGGAGACCCAGTACTTC
.,.,TRBJ2-5,TRBV5-1,CASSLLENWGGETQYF,TGCGCCAGCAGCTTGTTGGAGAATTGGGGTGGAGAGACCCAGTACTTC
.,.,TRBJ2-5,TRBV28,CASSLDRETQYF,TGTGCCAGCAGCCTCGACAGGGAGACCCAGTACTTC
.,.,TRBJ1-5,TRBV7-8,CASSRGVGDSNQPQHF,TGTGCCAGCAGCCGGGGTGTTGGGGACAGCAATCAGCCCCAGCATTTT